One TCR beta chain is described in this entry. These data come from a study of response to subunit inactivated influenza vaccine. TCRdb recomputed calls from the RT-PCR reads with MiXCR, one row per CDR3 protein. Here the sample spans 150,000 or so distinct CDR3 sequences, 9.5% to 12% being singletons. The sequence derives from a man between 45 and 75 years old who received an inactivated influenza vaccine. The sequencing used CD8+ T cells sorted from PBMCs, collected roughly 24 months after vaccination.

CDR3 DNA sequence: TGCAGCGTTGAAACGACGGTAGACTACGAGCAGTACTTC. It codes for CSVETTVDYEQYF. The gene calls are TRBV29-1 and TRBJ2-7; D gene unclear. Germline CDR1 and CDR2: SQVTM and ANQGSEA. V gave up 2 bases and J gave up 3 bases, with 11 bases separating them. The CDR3 spans 13 residues.